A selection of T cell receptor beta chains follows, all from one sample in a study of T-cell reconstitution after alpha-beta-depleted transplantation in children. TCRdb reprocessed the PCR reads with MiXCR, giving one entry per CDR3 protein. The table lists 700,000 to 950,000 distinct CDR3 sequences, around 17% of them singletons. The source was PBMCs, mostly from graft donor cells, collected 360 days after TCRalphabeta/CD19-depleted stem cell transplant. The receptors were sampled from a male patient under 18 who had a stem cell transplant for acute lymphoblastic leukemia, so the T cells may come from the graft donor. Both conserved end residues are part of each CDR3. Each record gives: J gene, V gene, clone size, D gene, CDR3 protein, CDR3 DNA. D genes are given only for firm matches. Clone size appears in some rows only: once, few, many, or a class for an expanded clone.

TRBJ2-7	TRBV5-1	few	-	CASSSGPGGPDYEQYF	TGCGCCAGCAGCTCGGGCCCTGGGGGACCCGACTACGAGCAGTACTTC
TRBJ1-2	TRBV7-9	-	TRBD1	CASSPQGDDYTF	TGTGCCAGCAGCCCACAGGGGGACGACTACACCTTC
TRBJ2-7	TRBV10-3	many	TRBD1	CAISTGTGVAYEQYF	TGTGCCATCAGTACCGGGACAGGGGTGGCCTACGAGCAGTACTTC
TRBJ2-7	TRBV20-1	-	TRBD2	CSVPRTSPFVEQYF	TGCAGTGTTCCCCGGACTAGTCCCTTTGTCGAGCAGTACTTC
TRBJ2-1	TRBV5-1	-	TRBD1	CASHRGRTYNEQFF	TGCGCCAGCCACAGGGGGCGGACCTACAATGAGCAGTTCTTC
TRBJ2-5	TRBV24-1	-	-	CATSDSYQETQYF	TGTGCCACCAGTGATTCGTACCAAGAGACCCAGTACTTC
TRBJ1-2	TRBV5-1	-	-	CASSLAYQGRDGYTF	TGCGCCAGCAGCTTGGCGTATCAGGGGAGGGACGGCTACACCTTC
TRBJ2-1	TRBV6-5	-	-	CASSYSSSGYNEQFF	TGTGCCAGCAGTTACTCGAGTAGTGGCTACAATGAGCAGTTCTTC
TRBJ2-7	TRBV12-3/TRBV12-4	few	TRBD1	CASRRQGEAYEQYF	TGTGCCAGCAGACGACAGGGTGAGGCATACGAGCAGTACTTC
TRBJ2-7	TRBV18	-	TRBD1	CASSLPFGTADYEQYF	TGTGCCAGCTCACTACCCTTCGGGACAGCCGATTACGAGCAGTACTTC
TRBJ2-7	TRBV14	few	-	CASSLWRGPYEQYF	TGTGCCAGCAGCCTTTGGAGGGGGCCCTACGAGCAGTACTTC
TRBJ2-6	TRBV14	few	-	CASSPDLYGANVLTF	TGTGCCAGCAGCCCCGACTTGTATGGGGCCAACGTCCTGACTTTC
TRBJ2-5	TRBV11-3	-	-	CASSRGAREETQYF	TGTGCCAGCAGCCGCGGGGCCAGGGAAGAGACCCAGTACTTC
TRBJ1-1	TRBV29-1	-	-	CSVRGLTEAFF	TGCAGCGTTAGAGGGTTAACTGAAGCTTTCTTT
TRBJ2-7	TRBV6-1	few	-	CASRKVRAAYEQYF	TGTGCCAGCAGGAAAGTCAGGGCCGCCTACGAGCAGTACTTC
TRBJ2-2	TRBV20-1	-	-	CSARDPVLLTNTGELFF	TGCAGTGCTAGAGACCCCGTACTCCTAACGAACACCGGGGAGCTGTTTTTT
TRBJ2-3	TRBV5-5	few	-	CASSLGLYSTDTQYF	TGTGCCAGCAGCTTGGGGTTGTATAGCACAGATACGCAGTATTTT
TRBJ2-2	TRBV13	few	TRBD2	CASRQVAGGPGTGELFF	TGTGCCAGCAGACAAGTCGCGGGAGGGCCGGGGACCGGGGAGCTGTTTTTT
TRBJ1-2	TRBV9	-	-	CASSARTDYGYTF	TGTGCCAGCAGCGCCCGGACGGATTATGGCTACACCTTC
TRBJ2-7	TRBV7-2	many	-	CASSFQLVEQYF	TGTGCCAGCAGCTTTCAACTGGTCGAGCAGTACTTC
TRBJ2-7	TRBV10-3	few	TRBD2	CAISDPLAGYAYEQYF	TGTGCCATCAGTGACCCCCTAGCGGGATACGCCTACGAGCAGTACTTC
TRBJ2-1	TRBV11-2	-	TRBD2	CASSPTSGGPVLFKLHEQFF	TGTGCCAGCAGCCCGACTAGCGGGGGGCCCGTACTGTTTAAACTTCATGAGCAGTTCTTC
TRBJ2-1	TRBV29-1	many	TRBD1	CSVDGTGNNEQFF	TGCAGCGTTGATGGGACAGGTAACAATGAGCAGTTCTTC